What follows is one T cell receptor (beta chain) and its context. Its antigen is not known. Between the trimmed V and J ends, which lost 3 bases and 7 bases, there was a span of 7 bases. The CDR3 contains 12 residues. Germline V CDR1 and CDR2: KGHSH, LQKENI. 60 Vbeta and 13 Jbeta primers were used in PCR. Produced via immunoSEQ multiplex PCR; TCRdb's table is partial and in-frame only. The sample gives 150,000 to 200,000 clones, 84% of which show up once; under 5% is in the top ten. The sample comes from a study of cytomegalovirus exposure and HLA in healthy donors. Study-level information: An earlier analysis identified 117 million unique TCR beta sequences in about 179 million T cells. Study-wide findings and caveats: In a later analysis, TCR beta V- and J-gene trimming was associated with a missense DCLRE1C variant. There were a few CMV-associated chains whose specificity for CMV antigens was confirmed in vitro. A later analysis revealed that TCR association rates differed between HLA loci, peaking at DRB1 and bottoming out at HLA-C.

Specimen: PBMCs. This receptor was obtained from a girl between 5 and 17 years old in good health and CMV-seropositive. The rearrangement links TRBV18 to TRBJ2-1; D is ambiguous. The CDR3 is CASSPSGNEQFF. DNA of the CDR3: TGTGCCAGCTCACCGTCCGGGAATGAGCAGTTCTTC.